One and the same sample provided the 5 T cell receptor beta chains below, sequenced in a study of T cells after yellow fever vaccination. TCRdb re-derived calls from the 5' RACE reads in MiXCR, one entry per CDR3 protein. The sample has 620,000 or so distinct CDR3 sequences; around a sixth are singletons. The sample here was PBMCs, taken 4 to 6 days after the first yellow fever vaccination. All receptors derive from a man between 18 and 35 years old who received the YFV17D yellow fever vaccine.

The rearrangement joins TRBV11-2 to TRBJ2-1, with D possibly matching TRBD1 (6 bases). Germline CDR1 is SGHAT and CDR2 is FQNNGV. The CDR3 has 15 amino acids. V shed 2 bases and J shed 8 bases, with 16 bases lying between them. Written as DNA, the CDR3 is TGTGCCAGCAGCTTATGGGCAGGGGTTATCGATGAGCAGTTCTTC. Translated: CASSLWAGVIDEQFF.

The chain combines TRBV6-2 or TRBV6-3 with TRBJ2-3; 7 positions agree with TRBD2. The CDR3 is made up of 13 amino acids. Germline V CDR1 and CDR2: MNHEY, SVGEGT. The junction had 6 bases not matched to a gene; V was cut back by 2 bases and J by 10 bases. The CDR3 spells CASSYALRGAQYF. CDR3 DNA: TGTGCCAGCAGTTACGCTCTCCGGGGGGCGCAGTATTTT.

This clonotype was seen a handful of times. The CDR3 here is CASSSQGLGETQYF. The CDR3 region has the DNA TGTGCCAGCAGCTCCCAAGGCCTTGGAGAGACCCAGTACTTC. The rearrangement links TRBV7-7 to TRBJ2-5; D not resolved. CDR1 SSHAT and CDR2 FNYEAQ come from the germline V gene (reference sequence). The CDR3 covers 14 residues. V was clipped by 4 bases and J by 4 bases, with 13 bases between them.

This clonotype has only a few counts. DNA of the CDR3: TGCGCCAGCAGCCAAGAGAGAGGGACCGGGGAGCTGTTTTTT. As protein: CASSQERGTGELFF. The chain employs TRBV4-3 and TRBJ2-2, with D perhaps TRBD2 (5 bases). The germline V gene has CDR1 LGHNA and CDR2 YSLEER. This CDR3 contains 14 residues. V lost 0 bases to trimming and J lost 5 bases, with 7 bases between them.

The chain carries TRBV5-1 and TRBJ1-5; 7 bases fit TRBD1. Losses at the gene ends were 3 bases for V and 4 bases for J; bases not matched to a gene: 7. Germline V CDR1 and CDR2: SGHRS, YFSETQ. The CDR3 consists of 15 residues. CDR3 loop: CASSWTGQFNQPQHF. The CDR3 DNA reads as TGCGCCAGCAGCTGGACGGGACAGTTTAATCAGCCCCAGCATTTT.